These 25 T cell receptor beta chains share one sample of origin, sequenced in a study of shared clonotypes between healthy human individuals. The repertoire was sequenced with immunoSEQ multiplex PCR; TCRdb's copy has only in-frame clones and lacks some. In the table there are approximately 99,000 clones, about 63% of which are singletons. Source material: memory CD8+ T cells sorted from blood. Noted subset: CD45RO+ cells pooled with CCR7-negative TemRA cells. These receptors were obtained from a woman in her twenties or thirties in good health.

This clone has just one count. V usage is TRBV10-3 and J usage is TRBJ1-5; D remains unclear. CDR1 is ENHRY and CDR2 is SYGVKD in the germline V gene. Trimming removed 6 bases at V and 0 bases at J, with 15 bases between. The CDR3 spans 16 residues. The CDR3 nucleotides are TGTGCCATCAGCGATGTTGACACATATAGCAATCAGCCCCAGCATTTT. This gives the protein CAISDVDTYSNQPQHF.

This clone appeared many times. The CDR3 region is CASSSGTRNTEAFF. CDR3 coding DNA: TGTGCCAGCAGTTCCGGGACACGAAACACTGAAGCTTTCTTT. The gene calls are TRBV28 and TRBJ1-1; TRBD1 might be the D (6 bases). The V gene lost 4 bases and the J gene lost 2 bases, with 11 bases spanning the gap. This CDR3 is built from 14 residues. In germline, CDR1 is MDHEN, CDR2 SYDVKM.

This sequence joins TRBV5-6 and TRBJ1-4; weak D call: TRBD1 (5 bases). V was trimmed by 2 bases and J by 1 base, leaving 9 bases between them. Germline V lookup: CDR1 SGHDT, CDR2 YYEEEE. This CDR3 is 15 amino acids long. The CDR3 DNA follows: TGTGCCAGCAGCTTTTTGGGGGAAACTAATGAAAAACTGTTTTTT. Its protein product is CASSFLGETNEKLFF.

The chain has TRBV5-5 and TRBJ2-2; no definite D call. Trimming pared 4 bases from V and 4 bases from J, leaving 8 bases between. The germline CDR1 and CDR2 sequences are SGHKS and YYEKEE (reference sequence). This CDR3 is 13 amino acids long. The CDR3 reads CASSPVPTGELFF. The CDR3 bases are TGTGCCAGCAGCCCCGTTCCCACCGGGGAGCTGTTTTTT.

The chain couples TRBV11-2 to TRBJ2-6; unclear D gene. The germline CDR1 and CDR2 sequences are SGHAT and FQNNGV. V was pared by 6 bases and J by 0 bases, with 3 bases between. This CDR3 has 13 amino acids. CDR3 DNA: TGTGCCAGCAGGGCCTCTGGGGCCAACGTCCTGACTTTC. Its protein is CASRASGANVLTF.

The CDR3 region has the DNA TGTGCCAGCAAAATCGGCGGGACCGGGGAGCTGTTTTTT. Protein product: CASKIGGTGELFF. The V and J genes are TRBV11-1 and TRBJ2-2; tentatively, D is TRBD2 (5 bases). This CDR3 is built from 13 residues. Germline V gene lookup returns CDR1 SGHAT and CDR2 FQDESV (reference sequence). V shed 7 bases and J shed 5 bases, with 11 bases lying between them. The full variable domain, completed using reference TRBV11-1 and TRBJ2-2, is EAEVAQSPRYKITEKSQAVAFWCDPISGHATLYWYRQILGQGPELLVQFQDESVVDDSQLPKDRFSAERLKGVDSTLKIQPAELGDSAMYLCASKIGGTGELFFGEGSRLTVL.

The gene calls are TRBV19 and TRBJ1-1; D is perhaps TRBD1 (6 bases). The CDR3 has 16 residues. V lost 7 bases to trimming and J lost 0 bases, with 18 bases between them. Germline V CDR1 and CDR2: LNHDA, SQIVND (reference sequence). As DNA, the CDR3 is TGTGCCAGTAAGGGCAGGGGAAAGGATATGAACACTGAAGCTTTCTTT. This translates into CASKGRGKDMNTEAFF.

This chain links TRBV5-1 with TRBJ2-1; 10 bases fit TRBD2. Germline lookup yields CDR1 SGHRS and CDR2 YFSETQ. With 4 bases clipped from V and 8 bases from J, the junction kept 9 bases outside the gene matches. The CDR3 consists of 15 residues. CDR3 nucleotide sequence: TGCGCCAGCAGCACCCTAGCGGGAGATATTTATGAGCAGTTCTTC. This gives the protein CASSTLAGDIYEQFF.

The chain couples TRBV11-2 to TRBJ2-5, with a possible D match to TRBD1 (5 bases). The closer fit of TRBJ2-7 to the DNA end suggests the J call may be wrong. Germline V gives CDR1 SGHAT, CDR2 FQNNGV. This CDR3 spans 14 amino acids. The CDR3 sequence is CASSLITGSYEQYF. CDR3 in DNA: TGTGCCAGCAGCTTAATAACAGGTTCCTACGAGCAGTACTTC.

This rearrangement joins TRBV28 to TRBJ1-5; the D is unclear. Trimming shortened V by 5 bases and J by 2 bases, and 13 bases separated the two germline ends. This CDR3 has 15 residues. Germline CDR1 reads MDHEN; CDR2 reads SYDVKM. The CDR3 loop reads CASSPVYLGNQPQHF. The DNA for the CDR3 is TGTGCCAGCAGTCCTGTGTATTTGGGCAATCAGCCCCAGCATTTT.

The chain links TRBV11-2 to TRBJ2-7; perhaps D is TRBD1 or TRBD2 (7 bases each). The CDR3 totals 14 residues. V was cut by 1 base and J by 6 bases, with 13 bases left in between. Germline assignment: CDR1 SGHAT and CDR2 FQNNGV. This chain's CDR3 is CASSLVGGGFEQYF. CDR3 DNA sequence: TGTGCCAGCAGCTTAGTGGGAGGGGGCTTCGAGCAGTACTTC.

The J gene is TRBJ2-1, the V gene TRBV5-1; 10 bases match TRBD1. CDR3 length equals 15 residues. The germline CDR1 and CDR2 sequences are SGHRS and YFSETQ. Trimming removed 4 bases from V and 8 bases from J; junction bases left unmatched: 9. CDR3 sequence (DNA): TGCGCCAGCAGCGGATGGGACAGGGGTAGCCATGAGCAGTTCTTC. Translation: CASSGWDRGSHEQFF.

This clone was seen more than once but under ten times. J is TRBJ2-7 and V is TRBV5-1; D is perhaps TRBD1 (6 bases). The CDR3 totals 12 residues. Trimming removed 2 bases from V and 5 bases from J, with 8 bases in between. The V gene's germline CDR1 is SGHRS and CDR2 YFSETQ. The DNA for the CDR3 is TGCGCCAGCAGCTTAGGGGGACACGAGCAGTACTTC. This codes for CASSLGGHEQYF.

This chain joins TRBV19 and TRBJ2-7; a weak D match, TRBD2 (7 bases). The CDR3 has 13 residues. Trimming took off 5 bases at V and 5 bases at J, with 13 bases between the two ends. Per the germline V gene, CDR1 is LNHDA and CDR2 is SQIVND (reference sequence). The DNA of the CDR3 is TGTGCCAGTAGTTCGGGGGGCTTGGACGAGCAGTACTTC. This translates into CASSSGGLDEQYF.

The gene calls are TRBV2 and TRBJ2-1; no reliable D call. This CDR3 region has 16 residues. Germline-derived CDR1 and CDR2 are SNHLY and FYNNEI. V was trimmed by 7 bases and J by 2 bases, leaving 18 bases between them. The CDR3 DNA reads TGTGCCAGCACCGGACCGGCCGCTTCCCCCTACAATGAGCAGTTCTTC. Amino acid sequence: CASTGPAASPYNEQFF.

The V call is TRBV7-9, the J call TRBJ2-6, with no clear D. Germline CDR1 reads SEHNR; CDR2 reads FQNEAQ (reference sequence). The CDR3 covers 18 residues. V was clipped by 5 bases and J by 4 bases, with 21 bases between them. The CDR3 DNA is TGTGCCAGCAGCCCACCCGGCACACGCCTGGAAGGGGCCAACGTCCTGACTTTC. Translated: CASSPPGTRLEGANVLTF. The full variable domain, its missing parts supplied by reference TRBV7-9 and TRBJ2-6, is DTGVSQNPRHKITKRGQNVTFRCDPISEHNRLYWYRQTLGQGPEFLTYFQNEAQLEKSRLLSDRFSAERPKGSFSTLEIQRTEQGDSAMYLCASSPPGTRLEGANVLTFGAGSRLTVL.

The J gene is TRBJ2-1, the V gene TRBV6-6; 8 positions agree with TRBD1. Germline trimming cut 5 bases from V and 12 bases from J; bases unmatched to any gene: 18. The CDR3 covers 16 residues. Germline CDR1 MNHNY, CDR2 SVGAGI (reference sequence). CDR3 in amino acids: CASSNWDRSPLEGQFF. In DNA, the CDR3 is TGTGCCAGCAGTAACTGGGACAGGAGCCCCTTAGAGGGGCAGTTCTTC.

V gene TRBV5-5 combines with J gene TRBJ1-5; 11 positions agree with TRBD1. Trimming cost V 0 bases and J 5 bases; bases outside gene matches: 10. Per the germline V gene, CDR1 is SGHKS and CDR2 is YYEKEE (reference sequence). The CDR3 totals 18 residues. The CDR3 nucleotides are TGTGCCAGCAGCTTGGGACCGGACAGGGGGCCGCAATATCAGCCCCAGCATTTT. The encoded protein is CASSLGPDRGPQYQPQHF.

A word on this clone: Other DNA sequences in this specimen translate into the identical CDR3. The CDR3 DNA follows: TGTGCCAGCAGTTACTCTGAAAGACCCTCGGATGAGCAGTTCTTC. This codes for CASSYSERPSDEQFF. J is TRBJ2-1 and V is TRBV6-5; D gene ambiguous. The CDR3 extends over 15 amino acids. Trimming took 0 bases from V and 8 from J, leaving 14 bases between them. Germline V gives CDR1 MNHEY, CDR2 SVGAGI.

This clone is judged medium-sized. The chain is built from TRBV4-2 and TRBJ2-2; a possible D gene is TRBD2 (6 bases). This CDR3 contains 14 residues. CDR1 and CDR2 (germline): LGHNA, YNFKEQ. The V and J ends lost 3 bases and 5 bases respectively, with 10 bases between them. The CDR3 protein is CASSQGEVTGELFF. CDR3 nucleotides: TGTGCCAGCAGCCAGGGGGAGGTGACCGGGGAGCTGTTTTTT.

The chain carries TRBV11-2 and TRBJ2-7, with a weak D call TRBD1 (5 bases). V was trimmed by 3 bases and J by 2 bases, leaving 11 bases between them. The CDR3 has 14 residues. From germline, CDR1 is SGHAT and CDR2 FQNNGV. CDR3 region: CASSFDDSTYEQYF. CDR3 in DNA: TGTGCCAGCAGCTTCGACGACAGCACCTACGAGCAGTACTTC.

This clone occurred many times. This sequence joins TRBV4-2 and TRBJ2-7, with D unclear. V was trimmed by 0 bases and J by 3 bases, leaving 6 bases between them. CDR1 is LGHNA and CDR2 is YNFKEQ in the germline V gene. The CDR3 length is 13 residues. The chain's CDR3 is CASSQDLLYEQYF. In DNA, the CDR3 is TGTGCCAGCAGCCAAGATCTCCTCTACGAGCAGTACTTC.

The chain combines TRBV27 with TRBJ2-7; 9 bases match TRBD1. V gave up 6 bases and J gave up 7 bases; unmatched junction bases: 7. The CDR3 is 13 residues long. Germline CDR1 reads MNHEY; CDR2 reads SMNVEV (reference sequence). Written as DNA, the CDR3 is TGTGCCAGCAGGGCCGGGACAGGGTGGGAGCAGTACTTC. It codes for CASRAGTGWEQYF.

This clone was detected a few times. CDR3 loop: CASAPGESSYNEQFF. The CDR3 DNA follows: TGTGCCAGCGCTCCGGGAGAGTCTTCCTACAATGAGCAGTTCTTC. The chain links TRBV28 to TRBJ2-1, with TRBD2 as a possible D gene (6 bases). V dropped 8 bases and J dropped 1 base, with 15 bases sitting between them. Germline CDR1 and CDR2: MDHEN and SYDVKM. CDR3 length equals 15 residues.

The chain employs TRBV5-8 and TRBJ2-6, with D perhaps TRBD2 (5 bases). Germline CDR1 is SGHTS and CDR2 is YDEGEE. V was shortened by 4 bases and J by 0 bases, with 11 bases between the two germline ends. The CDR3 runs to 16 residues. DNA of the CDR3: TGTGCCAGCAGCCAAGACGGGGACTCTGGGGCCAACGTCCTGACTTTC. Translated, it gives CASSQDGDSGANVLTF.